The T cell receptor beta chain under discussion was sequenced for a study of monozygotic twins with inflammatory bowel disease. Template switching incorporated UMIs with a 6-nucleotide sample barcode. TCRdb reprocessed the 5' RACE reads and stores each CDR3 protein as one record, lacking DNA. There are about 380,000 distinct CDR3 sequences in the sample, with just over 2.5% held by the top ten. The CDR3 consists of 15 residues. Looked up from germline, CDR1 is SGHKS and CDR2 is YYEKEE (reference sequence). Each donor supplied about 2.5 ml of blood. Sequencing used blood. The genes are TRBV5-5 and TRBJ2-7. The sequence came from a human donor with ulcerative colitis or Crohn's disease, or a healthy co-twin of an affected twin (not recorded which). CDR3: CASSLRSGISYEQYF.